This T cell receptor beta chain was recovered during a study of T cell changes during pregnancy in multiple sclerosis. The table came from immunoSEQ multiplex PCR; TCRdb's copy has only in-frame clones and leaves some out. The sample shows around 70,000 clones, about 90% of them seen only once. This receptor was taken from a female donor with multiple sclerosis, enrolled in a pregnancy study. This material consisted of peripheral blood, taken after pregnancy.

The CDR3 loop reads CASTLENSNQPQHF. The CDR3 DNA sequence: TGTGCCAGCACCCTAGAGAATAGCAATCAGCCCCAGCATTTT. The chain uses TRBV2 and TRBJ1-5, with unresolved D. CDR1 SNHLY and CDR2 FYNNEI come from the germline V gene. The CDR3 length is 14 residues. V lost 7 bases and J lost 0, with 10 bases in between.